The 8 T cell receptor beta chains presented below share a single source sample, sequenced in a study of beta chain features in type 1 diabetes. Of the isolated RNA, all was reverse transcribed, and so the sequenced material was expressed TCRB transcripts. Repertoires were generated with immunoSEQ multiplex PCR, while TCRdb's copy carries only in-frame clones and drops some. The sample has 150,000 or so clones, 9.2% seen once. Sequenced material: central memory CD4+ T cells from blood. The receptors stem from a man younger than 30 in good health.

The V call is TRBV7-2, the J call TRBJ1-4; a weak D match, TRBD1 (6 bases). Per germline, CDR1 SGHTA and CDR2 FQGNSA. This CDR3 is 14 amino acids long. The ends were cut back, 5 bases at V and 7 bases at J, with 14 bases in the middle. CDR3 amino acids: CASSIRGRAEKLFF. The DNA for the CDR3 is TGTGCCAGCAGCATCAGGGGACGTGCTGAAAAACTGTTTTTT.

The V and J genes are TRBV28 and TRBJ2-1, with 9 bases aligning to TRBD1. After removal of 4 bases from V and 6 bases from J, the junction contained 10 bases not matched to a gene. This CDR3 spans 16 amino acids. The germline V gene has CDR1 MDHEN and CDR2 SYDVKM. As DNA, the CDR3 is TGTGCCAGCAGTTCGACCCGGGACAGGGATATCAATGAGCAGTTCTTC. Translating it yields CASSSTRDRDINEQFF.

This clone was detected a few times. This chain joins TRBV19 and TRBJ1-1, with 8 positions matching TRBD1. CDR3 length: 15 amino acids. Trimming removed 3 bases from V and 1 base from J; junction bases left unmatched: 4. Looked up from germline, CDR1 is LNHDA and CDR2 is SQIVND (reference sequence). The CDR3 DNA reads as TGTGCCAGTAGTATCGACAGGGGTTGGAACACTGAAGCTTTCTTT. Translated, it gives CASSIDRGWNTEAFF.

This chain links TRBV6-1 with TRBJ2-3; weak D call: TRBD1 (5 bases). This CDR3 spans 15 amino acids. V lost 3 bases and J 6 bases, leaving 16 bases between the germline ends. From germline, CDR1 is MNHNS and CDR2 SASEGT. The CDR3 protein is CASSEGRTRTDTQYF. CDR3 nucleotides: TGTGCCAGCAGTGAGGGAAGGACACGGACGGATACGCAGTATTTT.

This clone was seen a handful of times. The rearrangement uses TRBV6-1 and TRBJ1-6; tentatively, D is TRBD1 (5 bases). V was clipped by 2 bases and J by 5 bases, with 16 bases between them. Germline V gene lookup returns CDR1 MNHNS and CDR2 SASEGT. The CDR3 is 17 amino acids. The CDR3 DNA reads TGTGCCAGCAGTGAATGGCAGGGAGGTCCGAATAATTCACCCCTCCACTTT. Amino acids: CASSEWQGGPNNSPLHF.

The gene calls are TRBV5-1 and TRBJ2-1; 7 bases fit TRBD1. The CDR3 contains 12 residues. V shed 3 bases and J 8 bases; nucleotides not matched to a gene: 2. CDR1 SGHRS and CDR2 YFSETQ come from the germline V gene. The CDR3 loop reads CASSSQGDEQFF. CDR3 in DNA: TGCGCCAGCAGCTCGCAGGGGGATGAGCAGTTCTTC.

This chain joins TRBV11-2 and TRBJ2-7; 10 bases are shared with TRBD2. Germline values: CDR1 SGHAT, CDR2 FQNNGV. The CDR3 extends over 15 amino acids. With V trimmed by 5 bases and J by 1 base, 5 bases remained unmatched. The DNA of the CDR3 is TGTGCCAGCAGCCTAGCGGGAGACGCTTCCTACGAGCAGTACTTC. Translating it yields CASSLAGDASYEQYF.

This clone was found a few times. The CDR3 region is CASMGTGNSPLHF. The CDR3 DNA follows: TGTGCCAGCATGGGGACAGGAAATTCACCCCTCCACTTT. The V and J genes are TRBV6-1 and TRBJ1-6; 8 bases agree with TRBD1. There are 13 residues in the CDR3. After removal of 7 bases from V and 7 bases from J, the junction contained 3 bases not matched to a gene. CDR1 is MNHNS, CDR2 SASEGT, per germline.